This entry concerns a single TCR beta chain. Many counts were recorded for this clonotype. The antigen this receptor binds is unknown. Base qualities are not at hand, and no much larger clone is one base apart. The V and J ends are trimmed by 3 bases and 7 bases, leaving 12 bases between them. The CDR3 measures 14 amino acids from cysteine to phenylalanine. Only the CDR3 region is kept as DNA, spanning 42 bases read in frame from base 1. CDR1 and CDR2, per the germline V gene, are SGHNT and YENEEA. Hyperthyroidism patients were newly diagnosed, had a disease duration of under 2 months, and were aged 18 to 65 years. Patients with uncontrolled infections, other autoimmune diseases, pregnancy or lactation were excluded. Diagnoses were based on clinical symptoms, serum thyroxine and TRAb, thyroid ultrasound and orbital computed tomography. Blood from progressor patients was collected at the time of first diagnosis with hyperthyroidism, before any ophthalmopathy symptoms had appeared. PBMCs were separated from approximately 9.9 ml of fresh peripheral blood using Ficoll-Paque density gradient centrifugation. Progressor patients were initially diagnosed with Graves' hyperthyroidism and developed ophthalmopathy during follow-up. Trizol reagent was used to extract total RNA, and RNA quality was then checked on an Agilent 2100 Bioanalyzer.

The record originates from a study of T cells in Graves' hyperthyroidism and ophthalmopathy (dated by TCRdb to about 2019). Study-level background: Peripheral blood was sampled at the time of initial diagnosis, prior to any treatment. For training and testing, the 100 patients in the discovery cohort were randomly divided in a 7:3 ratio. Following sampling, methimazole starting at 30 mg daily was given to hyperthyroidism patients, and high-dose intravenous methylprednisolone was given to ophthalmopathy patients. Whether ophthalmopathy could be predicted prospectively was tested in an independent validation cohort made up of under 20 hyperthyroidism patients plus 17 patients who later progressed to ophthalmopathy. To identify distinguishing TCR V-J signatures, a discovery cohort of 90 to 100 patients was used, comprising approximately 40 with Graves' ophthalmopathy and 57 with stable Graves' hyperthyroidism. The study also compared thyroid tissue and blood T-cell repertoires from five or six Graves' hyperthyroidism patients. TCR Vbeta CDR3 sequencing of 135 peripheral blood samples (roughly 43 ophthalmopathy, roughly 72 hyperthyroidism and approximately 17 progressor patients) is reported in the paper. General conclusions and limits of the study: In validation, progression to ophthalmopathy was predicted by the model with 70.59% sensitivity and around 76% specificity, a median of roughly 6 months before onset. No statistical method was used to fix the sample size in advance, and group allocation was not hidden from the investigators. Most expanded thyroid clonotypes (frequency above 0.001) were also detected in blood, a finding suggesting that blood repertoires may reflect thyroid immune responses. Ophthalmopathy was separated from stable hyperthyroidism by a 13 V-J signature model, with 85% to 90% sensitivity and about 81% specificity obtained in cross-validation and 80%/75% obtained in testing.

The TCR beta CDR3 regions were amplified from the RNA transcripts. The first round of RT-PCR for the TCR CDR3 was performed with the HTBI primer set and the Qiagen OneStep RT-PCR kit. A second multiplex PCR round built the libraries, followed by size selection and purification. Libraries were sequenced paired-end with 100 bp reads on an Illumina HiSeq2000. For the original study's pipeline: SOAPnuke was used to process the raw data, removing reads that contained adapters or uncalled bases, had a mean Phred below 15, or lacked an exact match to the constant primer or identifier. COPE v1.2.5 was used to merge the high-quality paired reads, and each unique nucleotide sequence was defined as a clonotype. MiTCR v1.1 was used to align the clonotypes against IMGT TRBV, TRBD and TRBJ reference segments. The analysis included only V-J combinations with a frequency above 0.0001, which together covered about 99% of the repertoires. The TCS score was defined as the ratio of F50 (clonal expansion) to E x V (chaos), calculated using BLOSUM62-based TCRdist between CDR3 peptides within each V-J. Welch's t-statistics and random forest reduced 514 V-J features to 10 to 15, which were used in a naive Bayes classifier (R e1071). TCRdb cleaned the public reads at Q25 with fastp, built clones with MiXCR and kept in-frame beta chains. All rows with the same CDR3 protein become a single entry with the most common DNA and genes. The V and J calls shown here were made by TCRdb, not taken from the authors' results. Across this sample there are about 290,000 distinct CDR3 sequences, with less than 15% seen only once. The ten largest clones take up roughly 8.5% of the sample.

Sequencing was done on a sample of blood. The clonotype comes from a young woman with Graves' hyperthyroidism that later progressed to Graves' ophthalmopathy. The V and J genes are TRBV11-3 and TRBJ2-2; possibly the D gene is TRBD1, per 5 matching bases. This receptor carries the CDR3 CASSFRQGDGELFF. The DNA reads as follows: TGTGCCAGCAGCTTCAGGCAGGGTGACGGGGAGCTGTTTTTT.